This T cell receptor (beta chain) was sequenced for a study of T cell responses to AZD1222 COVID-19 vaccine. Overall study findings and caveats: Researchers report vaccine-associated CD4 TCRs spanning spike, with dominance at 160-218 and 743-854.

TCRdb's table, derived via immunoSEQ multiplex PCR, lists solely in-frame clones and lacks some. The sample includes around 120,000 clones, around nine tenths of them seen just once. This clone showed up just once. Its antigen is currently unknown. Germline CDR1 and CDR2: SGHNT and YYREEE (reference sequence). The CDR3 is 14 residues long. Trimming left V 4 bases short and J 4 bases short, with 14 bases between. The sequence was obtained from an adult in good health. V and J are TRBV5-4 and TRBJ1-2; D remains unclear. This specimen was peripheral blood, taken on day 0 of AZD1222 vaccination. The CDR3 sequence is CASSRPESSYGYTF. The CDR3 DNA is TGTGCCAGCAGCCGCCCTGAGAGCTCCTATGGCTACACCTTC. Supplemented by reference TRBV5-4 and TRBJ1-2, the full variable domain reads ETGVTQSPTHLIKTRGQQVTLRCSSQSGHNTVSWYQQALGQGPQFIFQYYREEENGRGNFPPRFSGLQFPNYSSELNVNALELDDSALYLCASSRPESSYGYTFGSGTRLTVV.